Included here is one TCR beta chain sequence, with context. The germline V and J ends were trimmed by 4 bases and 5 bases, with 21 bases remaining between them. The CDR3 sequence is 16 residues long. Germline V CDR1 and CDR2: SGHDN, FVKESK. Data came from immunoSEQ multiplex PCR; TCRdb stores just in-frame clones and leaves some out. This table holds approximately 87,000 clones, around 91% found once. The data are from a study of OX40 agonist ivuxolimab in advanced cancers. Overall study context: The patients' treatment was ivuxolimab, an agonistic anti-OX40 (CD134) antibody. Having had anti-PD-1, anti-PD-L1 or anti-CTLA-4 therapy before was allowed, and roughly 40% had some. Each patient was given ivuxolimab into a vein every 2 weeks, at 0.01 to 10 mg/kg.

Exclusion of a patient followed from autoimmune disease history or systemic immunosuppression. This clonotype was obtained from an adult with an advanced solid tumor such as melanoma, head and neck, liver or kidney cancer. This specimen consisted of CD4+ or CD8+ T cells sorted from blood, obtained in a trial of the OX40 agonist ivuxolimab. This chain joins TRBV14 and TRBJ2-7; TRBD2 is a possible D gene (6 bases). The chain's CDR3 is CASSRHPGLTTDEQYF. The CDR3 bases are TGTGCCAGCAGCCGTCACCCGGGACTCACCACGGACGAGCAGTACTTC.